The 30 T cell receptor beta chains below were found in one sample sequenced in a study of T cell repertoires in aging, cancer and after chemotherapy. Peripheral blood genomic DNA, not sorted cells or RNA, was the template. A mixed TRB-A/B primer pool amplified rearranged TRB by multiplex touch-down PCR. TCRdb processed the multiplex PCR reads anew with MiXCR; each CDR3 protein has one entry. The table lists 3,500 to 4,500 distinct CDR3 sequences, about a quarter of them singletons. The sequencing input was blood. Receptors originate from a human donor with a solid tumor.

In its sample, this clonotype was seen once. This chain links TRBV20-1 with TRBJ2-2; a weak D match, TRBD2 (6 bases). The CDR3 extends over 15 amino acids. Trimming took 0 bases from V and 4 from J, leaving 12 bases between them. Germline CDR1 and CDR2: DFQATT and SNEGSKA (reference sequence). In DNA, the CDR3 is TGCAGTGCTAGAGATTGGAGGGGAGGCACCGGGGAGCTGTTTTTT. Translation: CSARDWRGGTGELFF.

V is TRBV27 and J is TRBJ1-5; D is possibly TRBD1 (5 bases). CDR1 is MNHEY and CDR2 is SMNVEV in the germline V gene (reference sequence). V was clipped by 6 bases and J by 4 bases, with 13 bases between them. CDR3 length equals 14 residues. CDR3 nucleotides: TGTGCCAGCAGCCCCGGGACCGTAAATCAGCCCCAGCATTTT. Its protein is CASSPGTVNQPQHF.

Only a few counts were recorded for this clonotype. This chain joins TRBV29-1 and TRBJ2-1, with 13 nucleotides matching TRBD2. The V gene's germline CDR1 is SQVTM and CDR2 ANQGSEA. The length of the CDR3 is 16 residues. The J segment lost 8 bases and the V segment lost 3 bases, leaving 10 bases of the junction unmatched. CDR3: CSVDDGGLAGAHEQFF. As DNA, the CDR3 is TGCAGCGTTGATGATGGAGGACTAGCGGGAGCCCATGAGCAGTTCTTC.

The rearrangement links TRBV10-2 to TRBJ2-3; maybe TRBD1 (5 bases). The CDR3 has 15 residues. In germline, CDR1 is WSHSY, CDR2 SAAADI. With 3 bases removed from V and 1 base from J, the gap between germline ends came to 11 bases. CDR3 protein: CASSDWATGTDTQYF. CDR3 DNA sequence: TGCGCCAGCAGTGACTGGGCGACAGGCACAGATACGCAGTATTTT.

This clonotype counts as medium-sized (0.01 to 0.1%). The J gene is TRBJ2-7, the V gene TRBV19; D assignment may be TRBD1 or TRBD2 (6 bases each). Germline V lookup: CDR1 LNHDA, CDR2 SQIVND (reference sequence). The CDR3 spans 14 residues. Trimming cost V 10 bases and J 3 bases, with 19 bases left between them. The CDR3 loop is CATSGKQGGYEQYF. The DNA for the CDR3 is TGTGCCACCTCGGGAAAACAGGGAGGCTACGAGCAGTACTTC.

The chain recombines TRBV5-1 with TRBJ2-7, with a tentative D call TRBD1 (6 bases). Trimming cost V 4 bases and J 4 bases, with 24 bases left between them. CDR1 and CDR2 (germline): SGHRS, YFSETQ. The CDR3 covers 17 residues. CDR3 residues: CASSLVVSGTQRYEQYF. In DNA form, the CDR3 reads TGCGCCAGCAGCCTCGTCGTATCTGGGACACAGCGATACGAGCAGTACTTC.

The rearrangement links TRBV20-1 to TRBJ1-2; D is undetermined. Germline V gene sequence: CDR1 DFQATT, CDR2 SNEGSKA (reference sequence). This CDR3 contains 11 residues. The V end lost 4 bases, the J end lost 6 bases, and 9 bases lay between the germline ends. The CDR3 region is CSATRLNGYTF. CDR3 bases: TGCAGTGCTACGAGATTAAATGGCTACACCTTC.

The chain combines TRBV4-1 with TRBJ2-1; perhaps TRBD2 as D (5 bases). CDR3 length equals 19 residues. CDR1 is MGHRA and CDR2 is YSYEKL in the germline V gene. V lost 0 bases and J 1 base, leaving 19 bases between the germline ends. The chain's CDR3 is CASSQDRGPGTASYNEQFF. CDR3 bases: TGCGCCAGCAGCCAAGATCGGGGTCCGGGAACGGCATCCTACAATGAGCAGTTCTTC.

Of note for this clonotype: Possible read error: a much larger clone is one base away. This chain connects TRBV30 to TRBJ2-7; a possible D gene is TRBD2 (6 bases). The V end lost 5 bases, the J end lost 5 bases, and 10 bases lay between the germline ends. CDR1 and CDR2 from the germline V gene are GTSNPN and SVGIG (reference sequence). The CDR3 spans 11 residues. This chain's CDR3 is CAWCGGDEQYF. The CDR3 DNA is TGTGCCTGGTGTGGAGGGGACGAGCAGTACTTC.

In its sample, this clonotype ranks as medium-sized. The chain has TRBV18 and TRBJ1-4; no definite D call. Trimming took 0 bases from V and 0 from J, leaving 2 bases between them. The CDR3 is 14 residues long. Germline values: CDR1 KGHSH, CDR2 LQKENI. The CDR3 region is CASSPPATNEKLFF. The CDR3 nucleotides read TGTGCCAGCTCACCACCGGCAACTAATGAAAAACTGTTTTTT. The full variable domain, in which reference TRBV18 and TRBJ1-4 provide the parts outside the CDR3, is NAGVMQNPRHLVRRRGQEARLRCSPMKGHSHVYWYRQLPEEGLKFMVYLQKENIIDESGMPKERFSAEFPKEGPSILRIQQVVRGDSAAYFCASSPPATNEKLFFGSGTQLSVL.

This clonotype was recorded a few times. The junction shows a germline mismatch at one end, possibly a read error. The chain links TRBV6-5 to TRBJ2-5; the D is unclear. The CDR3 totals 15 residues. Germline CDR1 and CDR2: MNHEY and SVGAGI. The CDR3 coding sequence is TGCGCCAGCAGTGAGTCGAATGGGTACTTAGAGACCCAGTACTTC. Residues: CASSESNGYLETQYF.

The chain combines TRBV30 with TRBJ2-2, with 9 bases identical to TRBD1. CDR1 is GTSNPN, CDR2 SVGIG, per germline (reference sequence). This CDR3 has 14 residues. J lost 7 bases, V lost 0 bases, and 3 bases had no gene match. The CDR3 protein is CAWSVATGGGELFF. In nucleotides, the CDR3 is TGTGCCTGGAGTGTAGCGACAGGGGGCGGGGAGCTGTTTTTT.

By proportion, this clonotype is medium-sized. The rearrangement links TRBV5-4 to TRBJ2-7; TRBD2 is a possible D gene (7 bases). Trimming left V 4 bases short and J 3 bases short, with 17 bases between. Germline loops: CDR1 SGHNT, CDR2 YYREEE (reference sequence). CDR3 length: 15 amino acids. CDR3: CASSIGGPLHYEQYF. The CDR3 region has the DNA TGTGCCAGCAGCATCGGGGGGCCTCTACACTACGAGCAGTACTTC. Complete variable domain (other parts from reference TRBV5-4 and TRBJ2-7): ETGVTQSPTHLIKTRGQQVTLRCSSQSGHNTVSWYQQALGQGPQFIFQYYREEENGRGNFPPRFSGLQFPNYSSELNVNALELDDSALYLCASSIGGPLHYEQYFGPGTRLTVT.

The V gene is TRBV20-1, the J gene TRBJ2-3; D might be TRBD1 (5 bases). The CDR3 totals 16 residues. The ends were cut back, 3 bases at V and 0 bases at J, with 16 bases in the middle. In germline, CDR1 is DFQATT, CDR2 SNEGSKA (reference sequence). The CDR3 here is CSASNLRQSSTDTQYF. The CDR3 bases are TGCAGTGCTAGCAACCTCAGACAGTCTAGCACAGATACGCAGTATTTT.

The chain joins TRBV30 to TRBJ2-7, with D tentatively TRBD1 (5 bases). The CDR3 has 12 amino acids. V shed 3 bases and J shed 2 bases, with 8 bases lying between them. Germline lookup yields CDR1 GTSNPN and CDR2 SVGIG (reference sequence). CDR3 protein: CAWRADTYEQYF. In DNA form, the CDR3 reads TGTGCCTGGAGGGCGGACACCTACGAGCAGTACTTC.

This clonotype is categorized as medium-sized. The CDR3 reads CAIFLESNYGYTF. The DNA for the CDR3 is TGTGCCATCTTTCTCGAATCTAACTATGGCTACACCTTC. This chain connects TRBV10-3 to TRBJ1-2, with D unclear. In germline, CDR1 is ENHRY, CDR2 SYGVKD. V gave up 8 bases and J gave up 0 bases, with 10 bases separating them. The CDR3 is made up of 13 amino acids.

The J gene is TRBJ2-7, the V gene TRBV5-6, with TRBD1 identical over 10 bases. Per the germline V gene, CDR1 is SGHDT and CDR2 is YYEEEE. Trimming removed 5 bases from V and 5 bases from J; junction bases left unmatched: 4. The CDR3 spans 13 residues. Here the CDR3 reads CASRVGTGDEQYF. CDR3 sequence (DNA): TGTGCCAGCAGGGTCGGGACAGGGGACGAGCAGTACTTC. The variable domain in full, with the rest retrieved from reference TRBV5-6 and TRBJ2-7, is DAGVTQSPTHLIKTRGQQVTLRCSPKSGHDTVSWYQQALGQGPQFIFQYYEEEERQRGNFPDRFSGHQFPNYSSELNVNALLLGDSALYLCASRVGTGDEQYFGPGTRLTVT.

A word on this clonotype: This may arise from a read error, as a much more abundant clone is one base away. This chain links TRBV19 with TRBJ1-6; D unresolved. The CDR3 is made up of 12 amino acids. CDR1 LNHDA and CDR2 SQIVND come from the germline V gene (reference sequence). V was shortened by 8 bases and J by 10 bases, with 12 bases between the two germline ends. The CDR3 loop is CASGPQGSPLHF. The CDR3 coding sequence is TGTGCCAGTGGACCCCAAGGGTCACCCCTCCACTTT. Full variable domain (outside the CDR3, taken from reference TRBV19 and TRBJ1-6): DGGITQSPKYLFRKEGQNVTLSCEQNLNHDAMYWYRQDPGQGLRLIYYSQIVNDFQKGDIAEGYSVSREKKESFPLTVTSAQKNPTAFYLCASGPQGSPLHFGNGTRLTVT.

This clonotype is large by share. The chain carries TRBV11-1 and TRBJ2-5; perhaps D is TRBD1 or TRBD2 (5 bases each). Trimming pared 3 bases from V and 8 bases from J, leaving 16 bases between. The CDR3 totals 14 residues. Germline CDR1 and CDR2: SGHAT and FQDESV (reference sequence). The CDR3: CASSFGLGEGTQYF. CDR3 bases: TGTGCCAGCAGCTTTGGGTTGGGGGAAGGAACCCAGTACTTC. The full variable domain, its missing parts supplied by reference TRBV11-1 and TRBJ2-5, is EAEVAQSPRYKITEKSQAVAFWCDPISGHATLYWYRQILGQGPELLVQFQDESVVDDSQLPKDRFSAERLKGVDSTLKIQPAELGDSAMYLCASSFGLGEGTQYFGPGTRLLVL.

The CDR3: CATSRERETGAATEAFF. In nucleotides, the CDR3 is TGTGCCACCAGCAGAGAAAGGGAAACAGGGGCGGCCACTGAAGCTTTCTTT. The rearrangement uses TRBV15 and TRBJ1-1; TRBD1 agrees at 7 bases. CDR3 length: 17 amino acids. J gave up 4 bases and V 0 bases, and 11 bases lay outside the gene matches. CDR1 is LNHNV and CDR2 is YYDKDF in the germline V gene (reference sequence).

The chain is built from TRBV6-1 and TRBJ2-1; 9 nucleotides align to TRBD1. V was pared by 10 bases and J by 4 bases, with 8 bases of the junction left unmatched. Germline lookup yields CDR1 MNHNS and CDR2 SASEGT. The CDR3 is 14 amino acids. The DNA of the CDR3 is TGTGCCACCTTGGACAGGGGAAAGTACAATGAGCAGTTCTTC. It translates to CATLDRGKYNEQFF.

This clonotype is medium-sized within its sample. The V gene is TRBV6-5, the J gene TRBJ2-5, with unresolved D. Germline loops: CDR1 MNHEY, CDR2 SVGAGI. V was clipped by 5 bases and J by 0 bases, with 13 bases between them. The CDR3 runs to 15 residues. This CDR3 reads CASSPGDLYQETQYF. The CDR3 DNA follows: TGTGCCAGCAGTCCTGGTGACCTGTACCAAGAGACCCAGTACTTC.

The chain links TRBV30 to TRBJ2-3; D might be TRBD1 (6 bases). The CDR3 is made up of 14 amino acids. The V end lost 2 bases, the J end lost 2 bases, and 11 bases lay between the germline ends. Looked up from germline, CDR1 is GTSNPN and CDR2 is SVGIG (reference sequence). The CDR3 reads CAWSIGQNTDTQYF. CDR3 sequence (DNA): TGTGCCTGGAGTATAGGACAGAACACAGATACGCAGTATTTT. Drawing the rest from reference TRBV30 and TRBJ2-3, the complete variable domain is SQTIHQWPATLVQPVGSPLSLECTVEGTSNPNLYWYRQAAGRGLQLLFYSVGIGQISSEVPQNLSASRPQDRQFILSSKKLLLSDSGFYLCAWSIGQNTDTQYFGPGTRLTVL.

By sample fraction, this clonotype is medium-sized. J is TRBJ2-1 and V is TRBV15; 10 bases agree with TRBD2. The CDR3 is made up of 15 amino acids. Germline trimming cut 1 base from V and 6 bases from J; bases unmatched to any gene: 3. Germline V gene sequence: CDR1 LNHNV, CDR2 YYDKDF (reference sequence). Here the CDR3 DNA reads TGTGCCACCAGCAGAGGAGCGGGAGGGCCCAATGAGCAGTTCTTC. It encodes CATSRGAGGPNEQFF.

The chain uses TRBV6-2 or TRBV6-3 and TRBJ2-1; 13 bases fit TRBD2. Germline lookup yields CDR1 MNHEY and CDR2 SVGEGT. Trimming at V came to 5 bases and at J to 7 bases, leaving 14 bases not matched to a gene. The CDR3 sequence is 18 residues long. The CDR3 spells CASSTGLAGSWGDNEQFF. The CDR3 DNA follows: TGTGCCAGCAGTACGGGACTAGCGGGATCCTGGGGGGATAATGAGCAGTTCTTC.

In DNA form, the CDR3 reads TGTGCCAGCAGGGACACAGGGACGGAGACCCAGTACTTC. Residues: CASRDTGTETQYF. The V gene is TRBV28, the J gene TRBJ2-5, with D perhaps matching TRBD1 (6 bases). Trimming pared 6 bases from V and 5 bases from J, leaving 13 bases between. Germline V gene lookup returns CDR1 MDHEN and CDR2 SYDVKM. The CDR3 totals 13 residues.

Concerning this clonotype: This clone may be a read error of a much larger clone one base away. The chain employs TRBV12-3 or TRBV12-4 and TRBJ2-3; D is unresolved. Between the trimmed V and J ends, which lost 6 bases and 2 bases, there was a span of 15 bases. The CDR3 extends over 15 amino acids. DNA of the CDR3: TGTGCCAGCAGCGCTCCCACCGCGTACACAGATACGCAGTATTTT. Encoded protein: CASSAPTAYTDTQYF.

By sample share, this clonotype is medium-sized. The rearrangement uses TRBV30 and TRBJ1-1; the match to TRBD1 covers 7 bases. Looked up from germline, CDR1 is GTSNPN and CDR2 is SVGIG (reference sequence). This CDR3 region has 15 residues. V shed 2 bases, J shed 1 base, and the junction held 7 bases outside the gene matches. In nucleotides, the CDR3 is TGTGCCTGGAGTAGGATCGGGACAGCGAACACTGAAGCTTTCTTT. This gives the protein CAWSRIGTANTEAFF.

This clonotype is deemed medium-sized. The chain carries TRBV18 and TRBJ2-2, with no clear D. The CDR3 contains 11 residues. Germline V gene data show CDR1 as KGHSH and CDR2 as LQKENI. Trimming shortened V by 5 bases and J by 2 bases, and 0 bases separated the two germline ends. The CDR3, as DNA: TGTGCCAGCTCAAACACCGGGGAGCTGTTTTTT. Protein sequence: CASSNTGELFF.

This clonotype is classed as medium-sized. The genes are TRBV6-2 or TRBV6-3 and TRBJ1-5, with D possibly matching TRBD1 (5 bases). The CDR3 sequence is 14 residues long. CDR1 MNHEY and CDR2 SVGEGT come from the germline V gene. V lost 7 bases to trimming and J lost 0 bases, with 10 bases between them. In DNA, the CDR3 is TGTGCCAGCAATCGGGGGTCTAGCAATCAGCCCCAGCATTTT. It specifies CASNRGSSNQPQHF.